The 21 T cell receptor beta chains listed next were all sequenced from one sample in a study of CD8 T cells in Susac syndrome. With random hexamers, reverse transcription was performed on about 0.5 to 1 ug of RNA. TCRdb reprocessed the immunoSEQ multiplex PCR reads via MiXCR and lists one record per CDR3 protein. The sample lists under 350,000 distinct CDR3 sequences, roughly 94% seen once, with approximately 0.065% in the top ten. The sample taken for sequencing was CD4+ T cells from PBMCs. The source of these receptors is a human donor with multiple sclerosis.

The V and J genes are TRBV7-8 and TRBJ1-1; D is unclear. The CDR3 consists of 14 residues. Looked up from germline, CDR1 is SGHVS and CDR2 is FQNEAQ. V lost 2 bases and J lost 8, with 15 bases in between. The CDR3 loop is CASSLTSPSGEAFF. Written as DNA, the CDR3 is TGTGCCAGCAGCTTAACGAGTCCGAGCGGGGAAGCTTTCTTT.

This rearrangement joins TRBV6-2 or TRBV6-3 to TRBJ2-1; the D is unclear. V dropped 6 bases and J dropped 11 bases, with 8 bases sitting between them. Germline values: CDR1 MNHEY, CDR2 SVGEGT. This CDR3 has 10 residues. CDR3 in amino acids: CASSNQKQFF. The CDR3 nucleotides read TGTGCCAGCAGCAACCAGAAGCAGTTCTTC.

The chain links TRBV6-1 to TRBJ2-3; D is tentatively TRBD1 or TRBD2 (5 bases each). The germline V gene encodes CDR1 MNHNS and CDR2 SASEGT. The CDR3 is 16 residues long. V gave up 2 bases and J gave up 4 bases, with 16 bases separating them. The CDR3 coding sequence is TGTGCCAGCAGTGAATATGGGGGAGTCGTTTCAGATACGCAGTATTTT. This sequence encodes CASSEYGGVVSDTQYF.

The genes are TRBV15 and TRBJ1-1; 7 bases agree with TRBD1. CDR1 LNHNV and CDR2 YYDKDF come from the germline V gene (reference sequence). V lost 6 bases and J lost 4; bases outside the gene matches: 8. CDR3 length equals 14 residues. CDR3 DNA sequence: TGTGCCACCAGGGGGACAGAATTCAGCACTGAAGCTTTCTTT. This translates into CATRGTEFSTEAFF.

This chain uses TRBV5-1 with TRBJ1-1; 8 positions match TRBD1. Germline assignment: CDR1 SGHRS and CDR2 YFSETQ. This CDR3 spans 13 amino acids. The junction had 3 bases not matched to a gene; V was cut back by 0 bases and J by 8 bases. CDR3 protein: CASSLGDRTEAFF. CDR3 bases: TGCGCCAGCAGCTTGGGGGACAGGACGGAAGCTTTCTTT.

The chain couples TRBV6-5 to TRBJ2-7, with TRBD1 identical over 7 bases. Germline values: CDR1 MNHEY, CDR2 SVGAGI. V shed 6 bases and J 3 bases; nucleotides not matched to a gene: 11. CDR3 length equals 15 residues. The CDR3 coding sequence is TGTGCCAGCAGCCAAACAGGGGAATCGAACTACGAGCAGTACTTC. Its protein is CASSQTGESNYEQYF.

This clonotype is a singleton in its sample. This chain joins TRBV9 and TRBJ2-1; 7 bases align to TRBD2. Germline V gene lookup returns CDR1 SGDLS and CDR2 YYNGEE. V trimming: 3 bases; J trimming: 8 bases; junction bases outside the gene matches: 11. The CDR3 covers 15 residues. DNA for the CDR3: TGTGCCAGCAGCGAGGGACTAAGGGTTGACGATGAGCAGTTCTTC. Protein sequence: CASSEGLRVDDEQFF.

The chain uses TRBV30 and TRBJ2-1; D not resolved. Germline values: CDR1 GTSNPN, CDR2 SVGIG (reference sequence). V was clipped by 2 bases and J by 5 bases, with 13 bases between them. The CDR3 has 14 residues. The CDR3: CAWSRRANNNEQFF. Written as DNA, the CDR3 is TGTGCCTGGAGTCGAAGGGCAAACAACAATGAGCAGTTCTTC.

The chain uses TRBV25-1 and TRBJ2-5; 7 nucleotides line up with TRBD1. V was clipped by 8 bases and J by 5 bases; unmatched bases: 8. Germline V CDR1 and CDR2: MGHDK, SYGVNS. CDR3 length equals 13 residues. CDR3 protein: CASATGARETQYF. CDR3 DNA sequence: TGTGCCAGCGCCACAGGGGCAAGGGAGACCCAGTACTTC.

The gene calls are TRBV7-3 and TRBJ2-3, with TRBD2 as a possible D gene (5 bases). V lost 5 bases and J 5 bases, leaving 17 bases between the germline ends. This CDR3 spans 15 amino acids. Germline V gene lookup returns CDR1 SGHTA and CDR2 FQGTGA. The CDR3 here is CASSLLGSDGDTQYF. The CDR3 DNA reads TGTGCCAGCAGCCTACTAGGATCTGATGGAGATACGCAGTATTTT.

The chain links TRBV29-1 to TRBJ2-3, with no clear D. This CDR3 is built from 13 residues. The V gene's germline CDR1 is SQVTM and CDR2 ANQGSEA. V was shortened by 4 bases and J by 2 bases, with 10 bases between the two germline ends. The CDR3 protein is CSVALRATDTQYF. DNA for the CDR3: TGCAGCGTTGCCTTAAGGGCCACAGATACGCAGTATTTT.

The rearrangement links TRBV5-1 to TRBJ2-2; D is unresolved. Trimming removed 5 bases at V and 4 bases at J, with 12 bases between. This CDR3 spans 14 amino acids. Germline CDR1 is SGHRS and CDR2 is YFSETQ. The CDR3 DNA follows: TGCGCCAGCAGTCTCATCTCTCGCACCGGGGAGCTGTTTTTT. This codes for CASSLISRTGELFF.

V gene TRBV6-1 combines with J gene TRBJ1-2; D is unclear. This CDR3 has 14 amino acids. V lost 4 bases and J 0 bases, leaving 9 bases between the germline ends. Germline CDR1 MNHNS, CDR2 SASEGT. The CDR3 DNA sequence: TGTGCCAGCAGTGGAGTCACGGCTAACTATGGCTACACCTTC. Protein: CASSGVTANYGYTF.

The genes are TRBV15 and TRBJ2-6; TRBD1 agrees at 8 bases. The germline gives CDR1 LNHNV, CDR2 YYDKDF (reference sequence). J lost 1 base, V lost 1 base, and 6 bases had no gene match. The CDR3 consists of 18 residues. In DNA form, the CDR3 reads TGTGCCACCAGCAGAGCGGGCAGGGGGCATTCTGGGGCCAACGTCCTGACTTTC. Protein sequence: CATSRAGRGHSGANVLTF.

This clonotype was seen only once. This sequence joins TRBV7-9 and TRBJ2-5, with D tentatively TRBD2 (6 bases). The CDR3 loop spans 15 amino acids. The V gene's germline CDR1 is SEHNR and CDR2 FQNEAQ (reference sequence). V lost 5 bases and J 5 bases, leaving 18 bases between the germline ends. CDR3 bases: TGTGCCAGCAGCCCCAAACGGGGAGGATGGGAGACCCAGTACTTC. It codes for CASSPKRGGWETQYF.

The chain has TRBV12-3 or TRBV12-4 and TRBJ2-5; D unresolved. This CDR3 has 13 residues. V was pared by 3 bases and J by 2 bases, with 7 bases between. In nucleotides, the CDR3 is TGTGCCAGCAGTTTTTGGGGACAAGAGACCCAGTACTTC. It translates to CASSFWGQETQYF.

The chain couples TRBV5-6 to TRBJ1-6, with unresolved D. Germline CDR1 SGHDT, CDR2 YYEEEE. V lost 4 bases and J lost 0, with 11 bases in between. The CDR3 extends over 16 amino acids. The CDR3 DNA sequence: TGTGCCAGCAGCCCCGACACCGGCTCCTATAATTCACCCCTCCACTTT. Translated: CASSPDTGSYNSPLHF.

The V gene is TRBV20-1, the J gene TRBJ2-3; D may be TRBD2 (6 bases). CDR3 size: 15 residues. Germline CDR1 reads DFQATT; CDR2 reads SNEGSKA (reference sequence). V shed 0 bases and J shed 3 bases, with 13 bases lying between them. The CDR3 is CSARDRGLGTDTQYF. The CDR3 coding sequence is TGCAGTGCTAGAGATCGGGGACTCGGGACAGATACGCAGTATTTT.

The chain joins TRBV6-5 to TRBJ2-3; no clear D. Trimming stripped 11 bases from V and 10 bases from J, with 19 bases between. Germline V gene data show CDR1 as MNHEY and CDR2 as SVGAGI. CDR3 length: 12 amino acids. The CDR3 DNA follows: TGTGCCCATCCAGAGAAGAGTTGGGCGCAGTATTTT. This translates into CAHPEKSWAQYF.

This chain joins TRBV3-1 and TRBJ1-1; D unclear. The CDR3 totals 13 residues. Germline-derived CDR1 and CDR2 are LGHDT and YNNKEL (reference sequence). V lost 6 bases, J lost 4 bases, and 12 bases lay in between. CDR3 in DNA: TGTGCCAGCAGGCAATTCAGTGGCACTGAAGCTTTCTTT. Amino acid sequence: CASRQFSGTEAFF. Full variable domain (rest looked up from reference TRBV3-1 and TRBJ1-1): DTAVSQTPKYLVTQMGNDKSIKCEQNLGHDTMYWYKQDSKKFLKIMFSYNNKELIINETVPNRFSPKSPDKAHLNLHINSLELGDSAVYFCASRQFSGTEAFFGQGTRLTVV.

The chain is built from TRBV20-1 and TRBJ2-3; 9 nucleotides line up with TRBD2. The CDR3 runs 15 residues. With V trimmed by 3 bases and J by 2 bases, 6 bases remained unmatched. The germline gives CDR1 DFQATT, CDR2 SNEGSKA (reference sequence). CDR3 DNA: TGCAGTGCTAGTCGACTAGCGGACGCCACAGATACGCAGTATTTT. This sequence encodes CSASRLADATDTQYF.